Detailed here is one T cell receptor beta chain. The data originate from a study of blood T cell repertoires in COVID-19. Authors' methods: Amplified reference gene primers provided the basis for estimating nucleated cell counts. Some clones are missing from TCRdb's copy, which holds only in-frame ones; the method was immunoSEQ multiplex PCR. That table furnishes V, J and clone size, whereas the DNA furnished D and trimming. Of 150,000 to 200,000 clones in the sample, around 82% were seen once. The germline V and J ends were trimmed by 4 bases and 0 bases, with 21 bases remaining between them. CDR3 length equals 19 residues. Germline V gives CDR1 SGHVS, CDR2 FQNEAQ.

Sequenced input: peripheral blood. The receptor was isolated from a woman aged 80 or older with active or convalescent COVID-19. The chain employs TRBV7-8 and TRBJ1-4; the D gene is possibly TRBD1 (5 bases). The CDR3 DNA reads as TGTGCCAGCAGCTCTTACCGGACCGGGCAACAGGCAACTAATGAAAAACTGTTTTTT. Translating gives CASSSYRTGQQATNEKLFF.